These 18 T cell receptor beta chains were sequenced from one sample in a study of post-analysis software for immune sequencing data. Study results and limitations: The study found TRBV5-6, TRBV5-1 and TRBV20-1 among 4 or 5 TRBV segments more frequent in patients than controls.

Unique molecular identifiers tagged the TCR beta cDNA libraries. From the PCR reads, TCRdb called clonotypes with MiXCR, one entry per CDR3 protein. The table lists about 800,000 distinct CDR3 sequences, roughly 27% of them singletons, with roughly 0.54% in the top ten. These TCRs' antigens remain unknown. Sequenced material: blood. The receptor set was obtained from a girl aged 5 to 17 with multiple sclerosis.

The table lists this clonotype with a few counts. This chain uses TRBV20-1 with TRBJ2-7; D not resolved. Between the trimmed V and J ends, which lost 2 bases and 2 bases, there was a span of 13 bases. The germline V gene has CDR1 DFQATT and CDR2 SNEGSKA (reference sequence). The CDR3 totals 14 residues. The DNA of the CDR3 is TGCAGTGCTAGAATCTCCCCTATTCCCTACGAGCAGTACTTC. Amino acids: CSARISPIPYEQYF.

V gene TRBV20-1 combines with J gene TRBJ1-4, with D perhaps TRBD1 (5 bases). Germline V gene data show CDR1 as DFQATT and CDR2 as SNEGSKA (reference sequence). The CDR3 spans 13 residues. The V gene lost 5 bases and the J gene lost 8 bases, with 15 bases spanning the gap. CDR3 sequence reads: CSAFRGAGEKLFF. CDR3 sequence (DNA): TGCAGTGCTTTTCGAGGGGCGGGCGAAAAACTGTTTTTT.

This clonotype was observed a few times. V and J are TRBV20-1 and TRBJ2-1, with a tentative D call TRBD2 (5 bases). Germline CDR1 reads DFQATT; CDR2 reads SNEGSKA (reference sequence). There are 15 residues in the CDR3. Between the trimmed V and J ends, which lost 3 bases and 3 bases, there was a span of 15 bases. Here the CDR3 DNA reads TGCAGTGCTAGTGTCGGGGTTCTCTTCTACAATGAGCAGTTCTTC. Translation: CSASVGVLFYNEQFF.

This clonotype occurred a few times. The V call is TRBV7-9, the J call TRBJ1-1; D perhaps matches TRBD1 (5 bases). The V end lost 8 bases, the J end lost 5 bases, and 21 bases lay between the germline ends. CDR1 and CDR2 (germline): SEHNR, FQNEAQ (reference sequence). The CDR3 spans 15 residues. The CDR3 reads CASDYRGPEGTEAFF. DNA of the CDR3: TGTGCCAGCGATTACCGGGGCCCCGAAGGGACTGAAGCTTTCTTT. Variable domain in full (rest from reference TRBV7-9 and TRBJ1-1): DTGVSQNPRHKITKRGQNVTFRCDPISEHNRLYWYRQTLGQGPEFLTYFQNEAQLEKSRLLSDRFSAERPKGSFSTLEIQRTEQGDSAMYLCASDYRGPEGTEAFFGQGTRLTVV.

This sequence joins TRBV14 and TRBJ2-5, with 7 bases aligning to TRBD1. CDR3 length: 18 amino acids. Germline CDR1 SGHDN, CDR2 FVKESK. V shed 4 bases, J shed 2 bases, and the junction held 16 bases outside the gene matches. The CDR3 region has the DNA TGTGCCAGCAGCCCACGGGGACAGCGAATACTTCTTCAAGAGACCCAGTACTTC. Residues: CASSPRGQRILLQETQYF.

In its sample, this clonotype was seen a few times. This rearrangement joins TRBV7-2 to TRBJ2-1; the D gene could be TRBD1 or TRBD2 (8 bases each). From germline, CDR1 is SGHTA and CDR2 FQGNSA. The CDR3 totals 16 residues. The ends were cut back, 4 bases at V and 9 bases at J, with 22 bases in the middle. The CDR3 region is CASSSSTGDAGGEQFF. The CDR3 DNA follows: TGTGCCAGCAGCTCGTCGACAGGGGACGCGGGGGGTGAGCAGTTCTTC.

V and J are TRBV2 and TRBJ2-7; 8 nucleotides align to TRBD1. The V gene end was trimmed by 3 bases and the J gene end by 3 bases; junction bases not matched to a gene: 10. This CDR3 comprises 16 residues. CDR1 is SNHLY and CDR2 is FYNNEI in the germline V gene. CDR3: CASSDDGQGPFYEQYF. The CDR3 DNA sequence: TGTGCCAGCAGTGATGACGGACAGGGACCTTTCTACGAGCAGTACTTC.

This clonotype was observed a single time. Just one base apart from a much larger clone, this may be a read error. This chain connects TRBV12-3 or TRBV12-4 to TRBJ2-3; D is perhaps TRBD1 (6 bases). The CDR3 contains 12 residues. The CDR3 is CASGGGTDAQYF. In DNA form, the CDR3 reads TGTGCCAGTGGTGGGGGCACAGATGCGCAGTATTTT.

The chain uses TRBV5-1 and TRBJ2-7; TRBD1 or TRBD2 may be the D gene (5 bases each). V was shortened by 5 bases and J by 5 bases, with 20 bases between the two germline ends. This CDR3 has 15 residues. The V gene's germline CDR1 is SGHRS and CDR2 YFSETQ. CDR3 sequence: CASRGFGVGTHEQYF. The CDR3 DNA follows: TGCGCCAGCAGAGGGTTTGGTGTGGGGACCCACGAGCAGTACTTC.

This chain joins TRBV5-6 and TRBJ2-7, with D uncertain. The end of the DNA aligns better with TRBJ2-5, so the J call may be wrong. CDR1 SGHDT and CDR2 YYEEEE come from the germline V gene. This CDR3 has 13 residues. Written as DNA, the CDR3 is TGTGCCAGCAGCTTGCCAGTGGGGGAGACCCAGTACTTC. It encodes CASSLPVGETQYF.

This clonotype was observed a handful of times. The CDR3: CASSLAGSGGPPDTQYF. CDR3 DNA sequence: TGTGCCAGCAGCTTAGCGGGTAGCGGGGGGCCTCCAGATACGCAGTATTTT. The rearrangement links TRBV7-2 to TRBJ2-3; 10 bases agree with TRBD2. With V trimmed by 0 bases and J by 4 bases, 7 bases remained unmatched. The germline CDR1 and CDR2 sequences are SGHTA and FQGNSA. CDR3 size: 17 residues.

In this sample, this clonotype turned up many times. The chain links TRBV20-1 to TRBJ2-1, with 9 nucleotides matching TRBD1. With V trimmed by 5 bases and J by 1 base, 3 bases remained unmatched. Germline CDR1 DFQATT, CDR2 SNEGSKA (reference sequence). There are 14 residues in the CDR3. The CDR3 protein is CSAGDRVSYNEQFF. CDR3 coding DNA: TGCAGTGCTGGGGACAGGGTATCCTACAATGAGCAGTTCTTC.

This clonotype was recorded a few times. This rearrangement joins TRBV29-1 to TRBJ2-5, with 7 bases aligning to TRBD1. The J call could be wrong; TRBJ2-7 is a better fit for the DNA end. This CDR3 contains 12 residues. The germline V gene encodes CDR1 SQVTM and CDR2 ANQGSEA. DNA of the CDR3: TGCAGCGTGATCCGGGACAGAGACGAGCAGTACTTC. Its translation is CSVIRDRDEQYF.

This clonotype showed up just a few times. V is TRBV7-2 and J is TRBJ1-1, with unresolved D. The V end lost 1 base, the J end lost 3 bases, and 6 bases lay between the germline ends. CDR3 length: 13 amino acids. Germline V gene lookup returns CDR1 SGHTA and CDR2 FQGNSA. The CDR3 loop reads CASSLGPDTEAFF. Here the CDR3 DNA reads TGTGCCAGCAGCTTAGGGCCGGACACTGAAGCTTTCTTT.

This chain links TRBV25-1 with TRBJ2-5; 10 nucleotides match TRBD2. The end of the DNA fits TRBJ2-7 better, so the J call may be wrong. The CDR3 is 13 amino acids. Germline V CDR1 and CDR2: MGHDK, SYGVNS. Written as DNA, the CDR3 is TGTGCCAGCAACCTAGCGGGAGTAGGCGAGCAGTACTTC. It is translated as CASNLAGVGEQYF.

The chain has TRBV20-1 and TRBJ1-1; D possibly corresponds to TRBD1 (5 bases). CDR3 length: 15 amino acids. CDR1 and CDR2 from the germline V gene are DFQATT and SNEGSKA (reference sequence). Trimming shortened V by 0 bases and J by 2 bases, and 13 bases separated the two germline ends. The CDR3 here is CSARDRGRTNTEAFF. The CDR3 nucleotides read TGCAGTGCTAGAGATCGGGGTCGGACAAACACTGAAGCTTTCTTT.

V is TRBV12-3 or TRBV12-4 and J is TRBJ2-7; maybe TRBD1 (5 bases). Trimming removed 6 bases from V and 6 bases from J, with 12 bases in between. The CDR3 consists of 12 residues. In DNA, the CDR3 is TGTGCCAGCAGAGTGACAGCAGGCGAGCAGTACTTC. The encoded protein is CASRVTAGEQYF.

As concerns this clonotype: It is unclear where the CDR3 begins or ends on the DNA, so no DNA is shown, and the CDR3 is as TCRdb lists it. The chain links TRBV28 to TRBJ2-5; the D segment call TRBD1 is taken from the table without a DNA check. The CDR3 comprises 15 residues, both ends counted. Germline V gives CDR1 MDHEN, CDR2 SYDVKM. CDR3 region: CASSTSGQSCYEQYF.